This TCR beta chain was recovered during a study of response to subunit inactivated influenza vaccine. Findings and caveats of the study: It was the authors' suggestion that each seasonal influenza vaccination recruits few new T cells.

CDR3 length: 12 residues. V lost 1 base, J lost 8 bases, and 6 bases lay in between. Germline V CDR1 and CDR2: LGHDT, YNNKEL (reference sequence). This clonotype was observed a handful of times. Its antigen is unidentified. TCRdb ran MiXCR on the RT-PCR reads and lists one entry per CDR3 protein. This sample has just under 550,000 distinct CDR3 sequences, with roughly 25% found just once. These data were also reused for a study on T cells expressing NK-cell markers. Per that paper: Making the TCR beta cDNA relied on 5'RACE template switching with UMIs. Sorted T-cell subsets CD3+CD56+NKG2C+, CD3+CD56+NKG2C- and CD3+CD56-NKG2C+ were TCR beta-sequenced. Of eight sequenced donors, seven were HCMV-seropositive and one HCMV-seronegative. Roughly 6 of the donors carried dominant NKG2C+ clonotypes that took up about 1.0-8% of their CD8+ T cells.

The input for sequencing was CD4+ T cells sorted from PBMCs, taken 11 to 12 days after vaccination. V and J are TRBV3-1 and TRBJ2-1; the D is unclear. The receptor was isolated from a man in his fifties or sixties who received an inactivated influenza vaccine. This CDR3 reads CASSQVGYEQFF. CDR3 DNA sequence: TGTGCCAGCAGCCAAGTTGGCTATGAGCAGTTCTTC.